A single sample gave rise to the 25 T cell receptor beta chains below, sequenced in a study of T cells in localized non-small cell lung cancer. Sequenced by immunoSEQ multiplex PCR; TCRdb stores in-frame clones only, minus some. Among roughly 66,000 clones, roughly 90% were seen once, and the ten largest hold over 1.5%. The sample here was peripheral blood, taken before any cancer treatment. The receptors here all came from a woman aged 40 to 75 with stage I lung adenocarcinoma.

The V gene is TRBV6-5, the J gene TRBJ1-1, with unresolved D. This CDR3 is 11 amino acids long. Germline CDR1 and CDR2: MNHEY and SVGAGI. The V gene lost 2 bases and the J gene lost 10 bases, with 8 bases spanning the gap. Here the CDR3 reads CASSYGQVAFF. The CDR3 nucleotides read TGTGCCAGCAGTTACGGGCAAGTAGCTTTCTTT.

This clone showed up just once. The chain recombines TRBV7-9 with TRBJ2-5; D is unclear. CDR1 is SEHNR, CDR2 FQNEAQ, per germline (reference sequence). V was cut by 5 bases and J by 3 bases, with 10 bases left in between. CDR3 length equals 13 residues. CDR3 sequence: CASSPILEETQYF. In nucleotides, the CDR3 is TGTGCCAGCAGCCCGATTTTGGAAGAGACCCAGTACTTC.

The chain employs TRBV7-2 and TRBJ2-7; 8 nucleotides line up with TRBD1. J was trimmed by 8 bases and V by 4 bases; bases with no gene match: 10. This CDR3 region has 14 residues. The V gene's germline CDR1 is SGHTA and CDR2 FQGNSA. The CDR3 nucleotides read TGTGCCAGCAGCTCCGCCGTATCAGGGGGCAAGCAGTACTTC. As protein: CASSSAVSGGKQYF. The full variable domain, with the rest looked up from reference TRBV7-2 and TRBJ2-7, is GAGVSQSPSNKVTEKGKDVELRCDPISGHTALYWYRQSLGQGLEFLIYFQGNSAPDKSGLPSDRFSAERTGGSVSTLTIQRTQQEDSAVYLCASSSAVSGGKQYFGPGTRLTVT.

V gene TRBV5-5 combines with J gene TRBJ2-7, with 9 positions matching TRBD2. The CDR3 is 14 residues long. CDR1 and CDR2 from the germline V gene are SGHKS and YYEKEE (reference sequence). Losses at the gene ends were 6 bases for V and 5 bases for J; bases not matched to a gene: 9. The CDR3 sequence is CASTSAGGTNEQYF. CDR3 bases: TGTGCCAGCACCTCTGCGGGAGGGACCAACGAGCAGTACTTC.

This chain links TRBV4-2 with TRBJ2-3, with TRBD2 matching 8 bases. Germline CDR1 reads LGHNA; CDR2 reads YNFKEQ. The length of the CDR3 is 19 residues. The ends lost 0 bases at V and 2 bases at J; junction bases unmatched: 13. CDR3 loop: CASSQDSSRAGGITDTQYF. The CDR3 DNA reads as TGTGCCAGCAGCCAAGATAGTTCCAGGGCGGGGGGTATCACAGATACGCAGTATTTT.

Written as DNA, the CDR3 is TGTGCCAGCAGTTACTCGAGCCGACAGAACACCGGGGAGCTGTTTTTT. Amino acids: CASSYSSRQNTGELFF. The chain employs TRBV6-6 and TRBJ2-2; D gene uncertain. The CDR3 extends over 16 amino acids. Germline V gene lookup returns CDR1 MNHNY and CDR2 SVGAGI (reference sequence). V was trimmed by 0 bases and J by 1 base, leaving 9 bases between them.

V usage is TRBV2 and J usage is TRBJ1-5; 7 nucleotides align to TRBD1. The V and J ends lost 5 bases and 3 bases, in that order; junction bases with no gene match: 7. The CDR3 runs to 15 residues. Germline V gene data show CDR1 as SNHLY and CDR2 as FYNNEI. The CDR3 bases are TGTGCCAGCAGTTGGGACAGCTCCTTCAATCAGCCCCAGCATTTT. Protein sequence: CASSWDSSFNQPQHF. Full variable domain (outside the CDR3, taken from reference TRBV2 and TRBJ1-5): EPEVTQTPSHQVTQMGQEVILRCVPISNHLYFYWYRQILGQKVEFLVSFYNNEISEKSEIFDDQFSVERPDGSNFTLKIRSTKLEDSAMYFCASSWDSSFNQPQHFGDGTRLSIL.

For the CDR3, the DNA is TGTGCCAGCAGTCCGGGTCGAGTGGGCTTTAGCACCGGGGAGCTGTTTTTT. Its protein is CASSPGRVGFSTGELFF. This chain links TRBV27 with TRBJ2-2; D remains ambiguous. Germline V lookup: CDR1 MNHEY, CDR2 SMNVEV (reference sequence). This CDR3 has 17 residues. V was cut by 5 bases and J by 4 bases, with 20 bases left in between.

The V call is TRBV9, the J call TRBJ2-2; 9 bases line up with TRBD1. The germline gives CDR1 SGDLS, CDR2 YYNGEE. The CDR3 is 14 residues long. V lost 9 bases and J lost 2; bases outside the gene matches: 5. The chain's CDR3 is CATRTGENTGELFF. For the CDR3, the DNA is TGTGCCACCAGGACAGGGGAAAACACCGGGGAGCTGTTTTTT.

This chain links TRBV6-6 with TRBJ2-7; D might be TRBD1 or TRBD2, each matching 6 bases. With 4 bases removed from V and 6 bases from J, the gap between germline ends came to 16 bases. The CDR3 sequence is 14 residues long. Germline values: CDR1 MNHNY, CDR2 SVGAGI (reference sequence). The CDR3 nucleotides are TGTGCCAGCAGTTTCGACAGGCGGGATGGCGAGCAGTACTTC. Translated, it gives CASSFDRRDGEQYF.

The rearrangement links TRBV9 to TRBJ1-3; no clear D. CDR1 is SGDLS, CDR2 YYNGEE, per germline. Between the trimmed V and J ends, which lost 0 bases and 0 bases, there was a span of 13 bases. The CDR3 length is 17 residues. CDR3 region: CASSVDLSPSSGNTIYF. CDR3 sequence (DNA): TGTGCCAGCAGCGTAGATCTAAGCCCTAGCTCTGGAAACACCATATATTTT.

The V call is TRBV5-3, the J call TRBJ2-7, with 8 bases lining up with TRBD1. TRBV5-3 is an ORF, with its function uncertain. CDR3 size: 15 residues. The junction had 8 bases not matched to a gene; V was cut back by 4 bases and J by 2 bases. The CDR3 protein is CARSPLGQDTYEQYF. As DNA, the CDR3 is TGTGCCAGAAGCCCACTGGGACAGGACACCTACGAGCAGTACTTC.

This clone occurred a few times. The rearrangement uses TRBV6-1 and TRBJ1-2; D is possibly TRBD1 (6 bases). The V gene's germline CDR1 is MNHNS and CDR2 SASEGT. The ends were cut back, 4 bases at V and 7 bases at J, with 10 bases in the middle. CDR3 size: 12 residues. CDR3 in DNA: TGTGCCAGCAGTGGGACAGTTCCTGGCTACACCTTC. Protein sequence: CASSGTVPGYTF.

For the CDR3, the DNA is TGTGCCTGGAAGTTTTTAGCTAATGAAAAACTGTTTTTT. Its protein product is CAWKFLANEKLFF. The chain has TRBV30 and TRBJ1-4, with no clear D. This CDR3 is built from 13 residues. Germline CDR1 reads GTSNPN; CDR2 reads SVGIG (reference sequence). V was pared by 4 bases and J by 3 bases, with 9 bases between.

The chain is built from TRBV6-1 and TRBJ1-2, with TRBD1 identical over 9 bases. Trimming took 4 bases from V and 4 from J; bases not matched to a gene: 10. This CDR3 has 16 amino acids. Germline CDR1 reads MNHNS; CDR2 reads SASEGT. CDR3 in amino acids: CASSGTGALLSYGYTF. The CDR3 DNA reads as TGTGCCAGCAGTGGGACAGGGGCGCTCCTATCCTATGGCTACACCTTC.

The chain carries TRBV6-1 and TRBJ1-1, with D tentatively TRBD1 (5 bases). Between the trimmed V and J ends, which lost 0 bases and 11 bases, there was a span of 13 bases. Per the germline V gene, CDR1 is MNHNS and CDR2 is SASEGT. CDR3 size: 13 residues. CDR3 coding DNA: TGTGCCAGCAGTGAAGCCTGGGGCAGGGCCGCTTTCTTT. Translation: CASSEAWGRAAFF.

This clone has a handful of counts. This rearrangement joins TRBV28 to TRBJ2-7; 9 bases line up with TRBD1. Germline loops: CDR1 MDHEN, CDR2 SYDVKM. The CDR3 is 15 residues long. Trimming at V came to 2 bases and at J to 9 bases, leaving 11 bases not matched to a gene. CDR3 DNA: TGTGCCAGCAGTTTAGTGGACAGGGGTTTCTCAGGGCAGTACTTC. Translating it yields CASSLVDRGFSGQYF.

The rearrangement links TRBV27 to TRBJ1-2; tentative D call: TRBD1 (6 bases). The CDR3 contains 13 residues. V lost 5 bases to trimming and J lost 5 bases, with 12 bases between them. Germline lookup yields CDR1 MNHEY and CDR2 SMNVEV (reference sequence). CDR3 region: CASSTDRKYGYTF. CDR3 sequence (DNA): TGTGCCAGCAGTACGGACAGAAAGTATGGCTACACCTTC.

The chain joins TRBV2 to TRBJ2-5, with TRBD2 matching over 10 bases. The CDR3 totals 15 residues. Looked up from germline, CDR1 is SNHLY and CDR2 is FYNNEI. V lost 6 bases and J lost 1; bases outside the gene matches: 5. In nucleotides, the CDR3 is TGTGCCAGCAGACGACTAGCGGGCCCCCAAGAGACCCAGTACTTC. Amino acid sequence: CASRRLAGPQETQYF.

This clone was seen a few times. J is TRBJ1-1 and V is TRBV6-5; 12 nucleotides agree with TRBD1. Germline values: CDR1 MNHEY, CDR2 SVGAGI. The CDR3 loop spans 14 amino acids. J gave up 4 bases and V 5 bases, and 2 bases lay outside the gene matches. In nucleotides, the CDR3 is TGTGCCAGCAGTCGGGACAGGGGGCTCACTGAAGCTTTCTTT. This sequence encodes CASSRDRGLTEAFF.

The chain combines TRBV7-3 with TRBJ2-3; D not certain. CDR3 length: 14 residues. Germline V gene sequence: CDR1 SGHTA, CDR2 FQGTGA. Trimming took off 1 base at V and 1 base at J, with 6 bases between the two ends. The CDR3 region has the DNA TGTGCCAGCAGCTTAAGACGGGGCACAGATACGCAGTATTTT. It yields the protein CASSLRRGTDTQYF. The full variable domain, completed using reference TRBV7-3 and TRBJ2-3, is GAGVSQTPSNKVTEKGKYVELRCDPISGHTALYWYRQSLGQGPEFLIYFQGTGAADDSGLPNDRFFAVRPEGSVSTLKIQRTERGDSAVYLCASSLRRGTDTQYFGPGTRLTVL.

This clone was counted a single time. This sequence joins TRBV6-5 and TRBJ1-6, with TRBD1 matching 8 bases. J lost 10 bases, V lost 6 bases, and 8 bases had no gene match. The V gene's germline CDR1 is MNHEY and CDR2 SVGAGI. This CDR3 has 14 amino acids. Here the CDR3 reads CASRSGQVASPLHF. Written as DNA, the CDR3 is TGTGCCAGCAGGTCGGGACAGGTGGCATCACCCCTCCACTTT.

The J gene is TRBJ1-2, the V gene TRBV27; D call uncertain. Trimming cost V 5 bases and J 6 bases, with 19 bases left between them. Germline CDR1 MNHEY, CDR2 SMNVEV (reference sequence). The CDR3 spans 15 residues. CDR3 sequence (DNA): TGTGCCAGCAGTATCTCGGCGGGCCGAAAGAATGGCTACACCTTC. Its translation: CASSISAGRKNGYTF.

This clone was counted once. The chain links TRBV7-9 to TRBJ1-5; D is undetermined. This CDR3 region has 16 residues. V lost 2 bases and J lost 3, with 14 bases in between. Germline CDR1 reads SEHNR; CDR2 reads FQNEAQ (reference sequence). CDR3 protein: CASSLYLTDDNQPQHF. CDR3 DNA: TGTGCCAGCAGCTTATACTTAACAGATGACAATCAGCCCCAGCATTTT.

The chain has TRBV4-1 and TRBJ1-3; D gene ambiguous. The CDR3 is 15 amino acids. V lost 0 bases and J lost 4, with 10 bases in between. Germline lookup yields CDR1 MGHRA and CDR2 YSYEKL. The CDR3: CASSQDLGAGNTIYF. The CDR3 nucleotides read TGCGCCAGCAGCCAAGATCTGGGTGCGGGAAACACCATATATTTT.